Included here is one TCR beta chain sequence, with context. This entry belongs to a study of OX40 agonist ivuxolimab in advanced cancers. Background on the study: Ivuxolimab, an agonist antibody against OX40 (CD134), was given to patients. 40% to 50% of patients had received prior checkpoint inhibitor therapy.

This CDR3 is built from 16 residues. CDR1 and CDR2 (germline): LNHDA, SQIVND (reference sequence). Trimming left V 3 bases short and J 1 base short, with 15 bases between. Generated by immunoSEQ multiplex PCR, the TCRdb table keeps only in-frame clones and is missing some. This table holds tens of thousands of clones, about 90% found once. Source: CD4+ or CD8+ T cells sorted from blood, taken in a trial of the OX40 agonist ivuxolimab. The chain joins TRBV19 to TRBJ2-5; D is uncertain. This TCR was sampled from an adult with an advanced solid tumor such as melanoma, head and neck, liver or kidney cancer. The CDR3 DNA sequence: TGTGCCAGTAGTATGGCCCCCGCAGCGCCCCAAGAGACCCAGTACTTC. This sequence encodes CASSMAPAAPQETQYF.